The 5 T cell receptor beta chains below come from one sample, sequenced in a study of blood T cell repertoires in COVID-19. Libraries were prepared by immunoSEQ multiplex PCR; TCRdb keeps only in-frame clonotypes and omits some of them. The sample consists of hundreds of thousands of clones, nearly 90% of them appearing once. The specimen was PBMCs or T cells enriched from blood (not recorded which). The receptors originated from a woman aged 25 to 39 with acute COVID-19.

The genes are TRBV5-6 and TRBJ2-3, with unresolved D. The CDR3 has 14 residues. V lost 5 bases, J lost 2 bases, and 12 bases lay in between. Germline loops: CDR1 SGHDT, CDR2 YYEEEE. This chain's CDR3 is CASRSSAYTDTQYF. The CDR3 nucleotides are TGTGCCAGCAGATCATCAGCGTACACAGATACGCAGTATTTT.

This chain joins TRBV18 and TRBJ1-5; possible D gene TRBD1, 5 bases. Between the trimmed V and J ends, which lost 4 bases and 3 bases, there was a span of 13 bases. Germline V gene lookup returns CDR1 KGHSH and CDR2 LQKENI. CDR3 length: 15 amino acids. The CDR3: CASSLLRADNQPQHF. For the CDR3, the DNA is TGTGCCAGCTCACTACTCAGGGCGGACAATCAGCCCCAGCATTTT.

The chain employs TRBV7-8 and TRBJ1-5, with D possibly matching TRBD1 (5 bases). CDR1 and CDR2 from the germline V gene are SGHVS and FQNEAQ. V lost 1 base, J lost 7 bases, and 17 bases lay in between. CDR3 size: 16 residues. CDR3: CASSLEGWGGRQPQHF. The CDR3 DNA reads as TGTGCCAGCAGCTTAGAAGGTTGGGGGGGTCGGCAGCCCCAGCATTTT.

This chain uses TRBV9 with TRBJ1-1, with a tentative D call TRBD1 (5 bases). The CDR3 sequence is 16 residues long. V lost 2 bases to trimming and J lost 0 bases, with 14 bases between them. In germline, CDR1 is SGDLS, CDR2 YYNGEE. The CDR3, as DNA: TGTGCCAGCAGCGTGATACCAGACAGCTTGAACACTGAAGCTTTCTTT. This translates into CASSVIPDSLNTEAFF. Filled out from reference TRBV9 and TRBJ1-1, the complete variable domain reads DSGVTQTPKHLITATGQRVTLRCSPRSGDLSVYWYQQSLDQGLQFLIQYYNGEERAKGNILERFSAQQFPDLHSELNLSSLELGDSALYFCASSVIPDSLNTEAFFGQGTRLTVV.

The V gene is TRBV5-6, the J gene TRBJ2-1; no clear D gene. Germline V gene lookup returns CDR1 SGHDT and CDR2 YYEEEE. The V gene lost 2 bases and the J gene lost 7 bases, with 7 bases spanning the gap. The CDR3 extends over 12 amino acids. DNA for the CDR3: TGTGCCAGCAGCTTCGAAGAGAATGAGCAGTTCTTC. It specifies CASSFEENEQFF.